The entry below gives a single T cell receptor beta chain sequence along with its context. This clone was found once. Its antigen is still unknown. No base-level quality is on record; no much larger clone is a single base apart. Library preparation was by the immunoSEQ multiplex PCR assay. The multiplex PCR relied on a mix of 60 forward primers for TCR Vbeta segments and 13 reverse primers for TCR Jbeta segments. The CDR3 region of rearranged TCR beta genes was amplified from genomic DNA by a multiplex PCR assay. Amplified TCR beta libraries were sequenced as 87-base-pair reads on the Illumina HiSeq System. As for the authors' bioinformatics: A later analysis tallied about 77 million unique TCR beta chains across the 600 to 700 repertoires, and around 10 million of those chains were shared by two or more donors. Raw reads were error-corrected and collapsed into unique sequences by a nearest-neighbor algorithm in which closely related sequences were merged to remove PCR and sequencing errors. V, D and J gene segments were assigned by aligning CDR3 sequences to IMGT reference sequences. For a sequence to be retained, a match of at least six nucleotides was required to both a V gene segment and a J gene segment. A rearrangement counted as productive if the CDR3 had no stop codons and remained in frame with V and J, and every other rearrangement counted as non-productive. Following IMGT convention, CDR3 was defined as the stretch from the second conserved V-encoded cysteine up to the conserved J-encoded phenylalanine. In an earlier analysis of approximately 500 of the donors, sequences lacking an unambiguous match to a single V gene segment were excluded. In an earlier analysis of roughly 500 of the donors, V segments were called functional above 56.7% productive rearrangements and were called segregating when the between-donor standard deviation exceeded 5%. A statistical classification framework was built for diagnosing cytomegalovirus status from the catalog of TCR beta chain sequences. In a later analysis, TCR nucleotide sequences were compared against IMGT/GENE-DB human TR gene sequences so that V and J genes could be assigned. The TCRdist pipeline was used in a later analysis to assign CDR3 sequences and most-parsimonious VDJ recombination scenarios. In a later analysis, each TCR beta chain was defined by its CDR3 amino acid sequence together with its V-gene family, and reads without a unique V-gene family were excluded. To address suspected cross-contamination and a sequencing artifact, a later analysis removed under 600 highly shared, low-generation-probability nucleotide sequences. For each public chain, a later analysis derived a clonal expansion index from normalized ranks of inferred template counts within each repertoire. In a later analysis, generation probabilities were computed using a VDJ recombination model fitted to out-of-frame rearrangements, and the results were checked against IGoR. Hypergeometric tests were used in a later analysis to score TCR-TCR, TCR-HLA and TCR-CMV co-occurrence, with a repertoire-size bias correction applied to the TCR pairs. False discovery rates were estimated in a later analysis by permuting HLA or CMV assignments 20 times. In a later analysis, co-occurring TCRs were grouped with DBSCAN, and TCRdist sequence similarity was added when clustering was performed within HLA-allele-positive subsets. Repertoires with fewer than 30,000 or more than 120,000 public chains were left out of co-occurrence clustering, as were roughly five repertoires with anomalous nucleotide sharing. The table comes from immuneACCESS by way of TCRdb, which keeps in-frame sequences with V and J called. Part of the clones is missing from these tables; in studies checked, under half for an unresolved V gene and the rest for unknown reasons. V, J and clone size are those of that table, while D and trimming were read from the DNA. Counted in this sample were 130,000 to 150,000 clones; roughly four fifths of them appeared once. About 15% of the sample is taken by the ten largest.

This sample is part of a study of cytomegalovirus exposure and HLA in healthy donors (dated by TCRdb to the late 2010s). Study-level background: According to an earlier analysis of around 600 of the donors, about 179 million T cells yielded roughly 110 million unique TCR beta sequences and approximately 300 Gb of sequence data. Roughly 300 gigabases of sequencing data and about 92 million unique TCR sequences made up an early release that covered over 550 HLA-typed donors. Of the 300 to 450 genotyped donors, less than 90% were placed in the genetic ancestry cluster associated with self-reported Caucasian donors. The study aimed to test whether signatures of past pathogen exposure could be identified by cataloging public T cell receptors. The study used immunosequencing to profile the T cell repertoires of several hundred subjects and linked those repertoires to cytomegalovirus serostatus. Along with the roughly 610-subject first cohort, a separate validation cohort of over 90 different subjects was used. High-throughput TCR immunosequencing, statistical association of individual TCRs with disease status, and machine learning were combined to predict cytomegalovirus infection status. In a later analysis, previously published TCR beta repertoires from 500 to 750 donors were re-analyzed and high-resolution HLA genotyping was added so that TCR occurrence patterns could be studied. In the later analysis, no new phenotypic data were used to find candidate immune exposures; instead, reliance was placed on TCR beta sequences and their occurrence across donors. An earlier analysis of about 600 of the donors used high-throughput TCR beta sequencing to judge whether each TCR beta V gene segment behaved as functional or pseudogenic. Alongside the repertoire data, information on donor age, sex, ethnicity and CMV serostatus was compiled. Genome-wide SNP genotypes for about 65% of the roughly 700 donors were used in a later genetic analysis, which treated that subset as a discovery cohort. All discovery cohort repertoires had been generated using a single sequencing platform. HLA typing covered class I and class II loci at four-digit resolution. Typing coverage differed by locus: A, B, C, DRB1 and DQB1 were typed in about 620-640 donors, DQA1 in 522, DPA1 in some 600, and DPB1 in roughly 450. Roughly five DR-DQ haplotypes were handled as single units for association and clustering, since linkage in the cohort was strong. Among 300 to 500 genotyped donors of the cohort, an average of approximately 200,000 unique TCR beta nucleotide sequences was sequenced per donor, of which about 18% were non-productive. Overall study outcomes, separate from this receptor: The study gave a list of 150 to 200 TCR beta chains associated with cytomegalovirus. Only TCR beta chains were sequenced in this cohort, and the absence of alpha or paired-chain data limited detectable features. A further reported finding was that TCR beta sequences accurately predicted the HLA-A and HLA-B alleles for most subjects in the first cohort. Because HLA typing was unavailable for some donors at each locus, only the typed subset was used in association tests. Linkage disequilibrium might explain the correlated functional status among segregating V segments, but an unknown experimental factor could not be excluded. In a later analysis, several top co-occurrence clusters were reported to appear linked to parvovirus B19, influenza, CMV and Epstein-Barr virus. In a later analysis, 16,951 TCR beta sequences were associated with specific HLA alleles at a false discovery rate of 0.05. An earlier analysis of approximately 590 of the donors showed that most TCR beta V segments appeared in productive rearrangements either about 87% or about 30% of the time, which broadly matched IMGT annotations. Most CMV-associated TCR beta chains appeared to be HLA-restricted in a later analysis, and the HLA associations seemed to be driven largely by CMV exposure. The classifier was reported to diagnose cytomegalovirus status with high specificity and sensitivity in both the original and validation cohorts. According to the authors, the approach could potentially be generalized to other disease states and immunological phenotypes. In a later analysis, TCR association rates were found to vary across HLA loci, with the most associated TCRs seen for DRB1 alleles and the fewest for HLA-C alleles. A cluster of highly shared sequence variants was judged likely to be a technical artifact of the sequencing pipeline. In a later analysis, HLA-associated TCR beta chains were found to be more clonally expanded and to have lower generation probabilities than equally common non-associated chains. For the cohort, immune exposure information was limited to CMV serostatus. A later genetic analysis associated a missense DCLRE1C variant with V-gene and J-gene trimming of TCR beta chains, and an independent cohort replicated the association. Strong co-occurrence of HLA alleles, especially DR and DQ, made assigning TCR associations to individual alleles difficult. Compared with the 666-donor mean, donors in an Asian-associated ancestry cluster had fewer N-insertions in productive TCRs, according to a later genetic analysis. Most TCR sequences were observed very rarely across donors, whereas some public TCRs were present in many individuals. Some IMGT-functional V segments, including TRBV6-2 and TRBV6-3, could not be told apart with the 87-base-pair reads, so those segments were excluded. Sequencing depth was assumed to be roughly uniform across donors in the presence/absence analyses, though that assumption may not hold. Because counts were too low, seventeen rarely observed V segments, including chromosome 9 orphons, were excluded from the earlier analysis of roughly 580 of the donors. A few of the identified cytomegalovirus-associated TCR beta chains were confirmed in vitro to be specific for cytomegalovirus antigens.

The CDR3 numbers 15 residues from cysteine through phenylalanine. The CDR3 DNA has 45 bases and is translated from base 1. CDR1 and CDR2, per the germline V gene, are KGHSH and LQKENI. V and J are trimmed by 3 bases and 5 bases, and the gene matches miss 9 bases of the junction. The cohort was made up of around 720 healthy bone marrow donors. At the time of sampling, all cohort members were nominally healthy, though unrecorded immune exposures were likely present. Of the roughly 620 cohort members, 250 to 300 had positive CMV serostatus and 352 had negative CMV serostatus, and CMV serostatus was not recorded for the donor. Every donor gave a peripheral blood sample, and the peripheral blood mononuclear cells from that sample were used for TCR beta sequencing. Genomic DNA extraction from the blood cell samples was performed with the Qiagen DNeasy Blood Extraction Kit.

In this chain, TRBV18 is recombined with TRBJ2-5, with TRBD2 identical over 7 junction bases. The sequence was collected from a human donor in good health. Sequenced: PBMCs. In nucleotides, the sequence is TGTGCCAGCTCACCCATCCCTATGGGAGGGGAGACCCAGTACTTC. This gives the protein CASSPIPMGGETQYF.